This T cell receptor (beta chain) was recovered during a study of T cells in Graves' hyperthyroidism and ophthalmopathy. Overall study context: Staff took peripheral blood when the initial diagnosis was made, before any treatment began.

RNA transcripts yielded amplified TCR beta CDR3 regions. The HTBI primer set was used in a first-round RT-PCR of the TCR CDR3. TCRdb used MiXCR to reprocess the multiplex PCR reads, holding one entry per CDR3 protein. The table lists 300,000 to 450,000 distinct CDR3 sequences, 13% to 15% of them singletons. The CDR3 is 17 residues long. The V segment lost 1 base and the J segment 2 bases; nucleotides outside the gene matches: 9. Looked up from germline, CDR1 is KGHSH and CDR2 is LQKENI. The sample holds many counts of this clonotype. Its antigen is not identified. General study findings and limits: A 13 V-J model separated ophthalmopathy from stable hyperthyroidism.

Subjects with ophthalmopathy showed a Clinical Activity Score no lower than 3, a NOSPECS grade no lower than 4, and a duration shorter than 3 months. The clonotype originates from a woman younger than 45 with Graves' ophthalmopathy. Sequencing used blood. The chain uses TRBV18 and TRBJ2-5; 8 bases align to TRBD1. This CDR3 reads CASSPRDRKISQETQYF. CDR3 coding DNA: TGTGCCAGCTCACCACGGGACAGGAAAATATCTCAAGAGACCCAGTACTTC.